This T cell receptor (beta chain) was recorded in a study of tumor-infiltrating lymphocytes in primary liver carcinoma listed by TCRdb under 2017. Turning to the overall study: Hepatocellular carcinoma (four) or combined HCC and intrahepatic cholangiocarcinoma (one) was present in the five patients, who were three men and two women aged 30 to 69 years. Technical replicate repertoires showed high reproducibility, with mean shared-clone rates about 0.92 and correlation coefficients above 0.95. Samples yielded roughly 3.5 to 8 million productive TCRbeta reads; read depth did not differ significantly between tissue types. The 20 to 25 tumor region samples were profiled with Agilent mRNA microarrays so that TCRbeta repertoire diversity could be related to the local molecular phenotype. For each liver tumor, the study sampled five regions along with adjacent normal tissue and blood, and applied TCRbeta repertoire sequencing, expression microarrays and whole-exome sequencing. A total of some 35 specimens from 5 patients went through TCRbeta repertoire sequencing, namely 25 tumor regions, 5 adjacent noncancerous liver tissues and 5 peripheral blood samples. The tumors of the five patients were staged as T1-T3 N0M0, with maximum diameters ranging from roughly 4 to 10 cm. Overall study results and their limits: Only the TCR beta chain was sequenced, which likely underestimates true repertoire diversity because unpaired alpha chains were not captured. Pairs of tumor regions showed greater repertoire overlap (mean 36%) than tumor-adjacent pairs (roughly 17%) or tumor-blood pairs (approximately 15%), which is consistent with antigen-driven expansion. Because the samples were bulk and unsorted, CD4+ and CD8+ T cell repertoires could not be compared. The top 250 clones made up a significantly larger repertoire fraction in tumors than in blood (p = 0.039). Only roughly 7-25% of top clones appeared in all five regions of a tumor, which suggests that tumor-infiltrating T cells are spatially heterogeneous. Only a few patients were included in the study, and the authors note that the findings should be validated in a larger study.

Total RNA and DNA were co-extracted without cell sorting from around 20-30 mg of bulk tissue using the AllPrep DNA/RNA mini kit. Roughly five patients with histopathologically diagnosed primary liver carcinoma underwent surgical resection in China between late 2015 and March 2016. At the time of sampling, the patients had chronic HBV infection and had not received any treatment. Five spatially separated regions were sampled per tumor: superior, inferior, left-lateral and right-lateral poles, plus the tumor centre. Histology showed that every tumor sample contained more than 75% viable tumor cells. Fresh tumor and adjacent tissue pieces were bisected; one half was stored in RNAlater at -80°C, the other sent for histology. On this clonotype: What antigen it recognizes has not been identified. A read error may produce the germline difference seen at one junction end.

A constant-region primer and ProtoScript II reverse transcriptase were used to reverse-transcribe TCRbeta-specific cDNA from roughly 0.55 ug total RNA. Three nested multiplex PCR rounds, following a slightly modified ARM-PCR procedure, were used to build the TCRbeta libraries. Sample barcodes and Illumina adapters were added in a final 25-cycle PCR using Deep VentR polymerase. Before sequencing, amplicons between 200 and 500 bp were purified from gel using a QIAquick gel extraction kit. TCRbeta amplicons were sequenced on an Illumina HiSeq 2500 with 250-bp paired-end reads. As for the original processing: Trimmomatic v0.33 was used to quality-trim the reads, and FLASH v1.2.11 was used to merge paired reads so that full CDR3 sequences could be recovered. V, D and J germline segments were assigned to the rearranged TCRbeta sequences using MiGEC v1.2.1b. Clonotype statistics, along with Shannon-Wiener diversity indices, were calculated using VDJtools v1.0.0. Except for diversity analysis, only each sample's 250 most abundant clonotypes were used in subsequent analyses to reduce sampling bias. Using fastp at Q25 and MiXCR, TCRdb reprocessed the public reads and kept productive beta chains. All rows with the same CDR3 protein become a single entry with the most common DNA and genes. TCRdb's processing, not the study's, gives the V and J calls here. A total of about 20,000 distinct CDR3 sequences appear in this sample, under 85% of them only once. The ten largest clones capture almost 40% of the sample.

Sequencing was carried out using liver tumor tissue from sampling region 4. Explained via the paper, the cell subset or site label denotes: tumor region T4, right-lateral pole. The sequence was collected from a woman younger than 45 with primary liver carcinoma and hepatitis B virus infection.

The sequenced DNA is TGTGCCAGTAGTTTAGGGGACAGGGTTTATGGCAACACCTTC. This sequence encodes CASSLGDRVYGNTF. Recombination connected TRBV12-3 or TRBV12-4 to TRBJ1-2; TRBD1 matches 9 bases in the middle. The CDR3 runs 14 residues from the cysteine to the phenylalanine. The CDR3 DNA has 42 bases and is translated from base 1.